A selection of T cell receptor beta chains follows, all from one sample in a study of shared clonotypes between healthy human individuals. The repertoire was sequenced with immunoSEQ multiplex PCR; TCRdb's copy has only in-frame clones and lacks some. The sample has approximately 480,000 clones, roughly 79% seen once; the top ten hold about 12%. The sample was PBMCs. Receptors were obtained from a woman in her 40s in good health. Some clones in this sample may be carry-over from other donors' samples. Each CDR3 is given with its conserved first and last residue. A D gene is named only where the DNA matches it firmly.

NA | TRBV7-2 | CASSLGWDTQYF
NA | TRBV2 | CASSMFAGNTEAFF
TRBD1 | TRBV18 | CASSPPTGVGEKLFF
NA | TRBV28 | CASSPRQYGTEAFF
NA | TRBV15 | CATSRDGLNTDTQYF
NA | TRBV18 | CASSPSDEKLFF
NA | TRBV28 | CASNLRFGGAYYGYTF
TRBD1 | TRBV9 | CASSLGTGANQDTQYF
NA | TRBV27 | CASSLNYVREQYF
NA | TRBV5-6 | CASSLGTGIMNTEAFF
TRBD2 | TRBV27 | CASSSGLAGELFF
NA | TRBV7-3 | CASSLQPNGDEQFF
TRBD1 | TRBV2 | CASRLGQELNQPQHF
NA | TRBV6-5 | CASSYSGREETQYF
NA | TRBV30 | CAWSGQRTSYEQYF
TRBD2 | TRBV7-3 | CASSLELAGANEQFF